This passage covers 30 T cell receptor beta chains from one sample sequenced in a study of blood T cell repertoires in COVID-19. TCRdb keeps only in-frame clones here, not all; method: immunoSEQ multiplex PCR. The sample includes approximately 210,000 clones, 83% of them seen just once. Input material: peripheral blood. The receptors were gathered from a woman in her 70s with active or convalescent COVID-19.

This clone was observed a handful of times. The CDR3 loop reads CSVGGDYEQYF. The CDR3 nucleotides read TGCAGCGTAGGGGGAGATTACGAGCAGTACTTC. V usage is TRBV29-1 and J usage is TRBJ2-7, with D possibly being TRBD1 (6 bases). CDR1 is SQVTM, CDR2 ANQGSEA, per germline. The CDR3 sequence is 11 residues long. Trimming cost V 6 bases and J 4 bases, with 10 bases left between them.

V is TRBV2 and J is TRBJ1-4; 7 nucleotides agree with TRBD1. CDR3 length equals 15 residues. V dropped 8 bases and J dropped 5; count of bases not matched to a gene: 11. CDR1 SNHLY and CDR2 FYNNEI come from the germline V gene. CDR3 coding DNA: TGTGCCAGCGAGATTACCGGGACAGCGAATGAAAAACTGTTTTTT. Its translation is CASEITGTANEKLFF.

The chain uses TRBV7-3 and TRBJ2-3; 9 positions match TRBD2. With V trimmed by 0 bases and J by 1 base, 8 bases remained unmatched. The CDR3 has 18 amino acids. From germline, CDR1 is SGHTA and CDR2 FQGTGA. CDR3 sequence (DNA): TGTGCCAGCAGCTTAACGCCTCGGGCTAGCGGGGGCACAGATACGCAGTATTTT. The encoded protein is CASSLTPRASGGTDTQYF. Filled out from reference TRBV7-3 and TRBJ2-3, the complete variable domain reads GAGVSQTPSNKVTEKGKYVELRCDPISGHTALYWYRQSLGQGPEFLIYFQGTGAADDSGLPNDRFFAVRPEGSVSTLKIQRTERGDSAVYLCASSLTPRASGGTDTQYFGPGTRLTVL.

This clone has only one observation. The V and J genes are TRBV10-3 and TRBJ1-1, with D perhaps matching TRBD1 (6 bases). Germline-derived CDR1 and CDR2 are ENHRY and SYGVKD. The ends were cut back, 6 bases at V and 3 bases at J, with 11 bases in the middle. The CDR3 runs to 13 residues. The CDR3 DNA reads TGTGCCATCAGATGGACAGTCCACACTGAAGCTTTCTTT. Protein: CAIRWTVHTEAFF.

V usage is TRBV10-3 and J usage is TRBJ1-1, with D tentatively TRBD1 (5 bases). Germline-derived CDR1 and CDR2 are ENHRY and SYGVKD. Trimming cost V 2 bases and J 1 base, with 17 bases left between them. The CDR3 contains 17 residues. CDR3 amino acids: CAISEGARYGENTEAFF. The CDR3 coding sequence is TGTGCCATCAGTGAGGGGGCCCGGTATGGGGAGAACACTGAAGCTTTCTTT.

The genes are TRBV6-1 and TRBJ1-1; possibly TRBD1 for D (6 bases). Trimming removed 4 bases from V and 6 bases from J, with 24 bases in between. Germline V gene sequence: CDR1 MNHNS, CDR2 SASEGT. The CDR3 covers 17 residues. CDR3 DNA sequence: TGTGCCAGCAGTGTAGGGGGGAGCGGGGCGGTGTGGGCTGAAGCTTTCTTT. Its protein is CASSVGGSGAVWAEAFF.

The rearrangement joins TRBV3-1 (or the pseudogene TRBV3-2) to TRBJ2-3, with 9 bases that match TRBD1. Germline values: CDR1 LGHDT, CDR2 YNNKEL (reference sequence). This CDR3 has 15 amino acids. The trim removed 2 bases at V and 5 bases at J, leaving 5 bases unmatched. CDR3 nucleotides: TGTGCCAGCAGCCAAACAGGGGGCCGGGGAGATACGCAGTATTTT. Amino acids: CASSQTGGRGDTQYF.

CDR3 DNA sequence: TGTGCCAGCAGTTACGACAGGGGCCCCGGAACCGGGGAGCTGTTTTTT. Its protein is CASSYDRGPGTGELFF. The chain is built from TRBV6-2 or TRBV6-3 and TRBJ2-2, with 8 bases identical to TRBD1. CDR1 and CDR2 (germline): MNHEY, SVGEGT. V trimming: 2 bases; J trimming: 5 bases; junction bases outside the gene matches: 7. The CDR3 length is 16 residues.

This clone was seen a handful of times. CDR3 loop: CASSQLRGGPLNEQFF. As DNA, the CDR3 is TGTGCCAGCAGCCAACTTAGGGGTGGACCCCTCAATGAGCAGTTCTTC. This chain links TRBV14 with TRBJ2-1; tentatively, D is TRBD1 (5 bases). The CDR3 length is 16 residues. Per germline, CDR1 SGHDN and CDR2 FVKESK. Trimming took off 2 bases at V and 6 bases at J, with 17 bases between the two ends.

This clone appeared a few times. The same CDR3 arises from other DNA sequences in this sample as well. The chain joins TRBV9 to TRBJ2-7, with D possibly matching TRBD1 (5 bases). Trimming removed 0 bases at V and 1 base at J, with 8 bases between. The CDR3 runs 14 residues. Germline V gene sequence: CDR1 SGDLS, CDR2 YYNGEE. CDR3 sequence (DNA): TGTGCCAGCAGCGTAGGGGGCAGTTCCTACGAGCAGTACTTC. Amino acid sequence: CASSVGGSSYEQYF.

This clone was seen just once. The rearrangement joins TRBV6-2 or TRBV6-3 to TRBJ1-2; a weak D match, TRBD1 (6 bases). Germline V gives CDR1 MNHEY, CDR2 SVGEGT. The CDR3 runs to 16 residues. The V end was cut by 2 bases, the J end by 4 bases, with 17 bases between. CDR3 sequence: CASSYQGSSGFYGYTF. The CDR3 bases are TGTGCCAGCAGTTACCAGGGGTCCTCGGGGTTCTATGGCTACACCTTC.

The sample holds a few counts of this clone. CDR3 nucleotides: TGTGCCAGCAGTACATCCGAACAGCCCCAGCATTTT. Its protein is CASSTSEQPQHF. This rearrangement joins TRBV27 to TRBJ1-5; unclear D gene. The CDR3 loop spans 12 amino acids. The ends were cut back, 5 bases at V and 7 bases at J, with 9 bases in the middle. CDR1 is MNHEY, CDR2 SMNVEV, per germline (reference sequence).

The CDR3 protein is CASSPSRGSGNTIYF. The CDR3, as DNA: TGTGCCAGCAGCCCTAGCCGAGGATCTGGAAACACCATATATTTT. J is TRBJ1-3 and V is TRBV9; D unresolved. CDR1 is SGDLS and CDR2 is YYNGEE in the germline V gene. The CDR3 is 15 amino acids. With 4 bases removed from V and 1 base from J, the gap between germline ends came to 12 bases.

The rearrangement links TRBV2 to TRBJ2-1; 8 positions agree with TRBD1. V trimming: 9 bases; J trimming: 12 bases; junction bases outside the gene matches: 4. CDR1 is SNHLY, CDR2 FYNNEI, per germline. The CDR3 loop spans 10 amino acids. CDR3: CASSGQGQFF. DNA for the CDR3: TGTGCCAGTTCAGGACAGGGGCAGTTCTTC.

This clone came up once. This chain uses TRBV5-4 with TRBJ2-1, with TRBD2 identical over 12 bases. CDR1 is SGHNT and CDR2 is YYREEE in the germline V gene (reference sequence). The CDR3 extends over 16 amino acids. V trimming: 3 bases; J trimming: 3 bases; junction bases outside the gene matches: 4. CDR3 sequence (DNA): TGTGCCAGCAGCTCCAGGACTAGCGGGATCTACAATGAGCAGTTCTTC. Translated: CASSSRTSGIYNEQFF. The whole variable domain, remainder taken from reference TRBV5-4 and TRBJ2-1, is ETGVTQSPTHLIKTRGQQVTLRCSSQSGHNTVSWYQQALGQGPQFIFQYYREEENGRGNFPPRFSGLQFPNYSSELNVNALELDDSALYLCASSSRTSGIYNEQFFGPGTRLTVL.

J is TRBJ2-2 and V is TRBV5-1; TRBD2 aligns across 12 bases. CDR1 is SGHRS and CDR2 is YFSETQ in the germline V gene. V shed 3 bases, J shed 7 bases, and the junction held 10 bases outside the gene matches. CDR3 length: 17 residues. CDR3 region: CASSSNAGLAGSGELFF. The CDR3 DNA sequence: TGCGCCAGCAGCTCGAACGCGGGACTAGCGGGTAGCGGGGAGCTGTTTTTT.

The chain employs TRBV13 and TRBJ2-7, with TRBD2 as a possible D gene (6 bases). The germline V gene encodes CDR1 PRHDT and CDR2 FYEKMQ (reference sequence). This CDR3 has 15 residues. The germline V and J ends were trimmed by 0 bases and 1 base, with 10 bases remaining between them. CDR3 nucleotide sequence: TGTGCCAGCAGCTTAGGCGGCGGGGATTCCTACGAGCAGTACTTC. Its protein product is CASSLGGGDSYEQYF.

This rearrangement joins TRBV5-6 to TRBJ1-2, with 9 positions matching TRBD1. This CDR3 is built from 14 residues. Germline V lookup: CDR1 SGHDT, CDR2 YYEEEE. J gave up 6 bases and V 5 bases, and 8 bases lay outside the gene matches. The CDR3 bases are TGTGCCAGCAGATACACAGGGGGCGGCCATGGCTACACCTTC. Translated, it gives CASRYTGGGHGYTF.

The rearrangement uses TRBV5-1 and TRBJ2-6, with TRBD1 identical over 8 bases. J lost 3 bases, V lost 0 bases, and 5 bases had no gene match. Per the germline V gene, CDR1 is SGHRS and CDR2 is YFSETQ. This CDR3 spans 17 amino acids. CDR3: CASSLVAGGIGANVLTF. The CDR3 DNA sequence: TGCGCCAGCAGCTTGGTCGCAGGGGGCATTGGGGCCAACGTCCTGACTTTC.

Of note for this clone: A junction end diverges from the germline sequence, so it may reflect a read error. The chain employs TRBV28 and TRBJ2-7; perhaps TRBD1 as D (6 bases). Germline CDR1 is MDHEN and CDR2 is SYDVKM. The CDR3 sequence is 13 residues long. CDR3 residues: CASSFPQGWSSTF. For the CDR3, the DNA is TGTGCCAGCAGTTTCCCACAGGGTTGGAGTAGTACCTTC.

The chain uses TRBV7-2 and TRBJ1-2, with D unclear. The V and J ends lost 1 base and 2 bases respectively, with 5 bases between them. The CDR3 runs to 13 residues. Germline V gene lookup returns CDR1 SGHTA and CDR2 FQGNSA. DNA for the CDR3: TGTGCCAGCAGCTTAGGCGGAAACTATGGCTACACCTTC. Protein product: CASSLGGNYGYTF.

V gene TRBV7-2 combines with J gene TRBJ2-3, with 11 bases aligning to TRBD1. Unmatched junction bases numbered 3, after V lost 1 base and J lost 9 bases. Germline V lookup: CDR1 SGHTA, CDR2 FQGNSA. This CDR3 region has 14 residues. The CDR3 nucleotides are TGTGCCAGCAGCTTAGGGGGGACAGGGGGAACGCAGTATTTT. Amino acids: CASSLGGTGGTQYF.

This clone has only a few counts. This chain uses TRBV9 with TRBJ2-3; D gene unclear. CDR3 length equals 12 residues. The germline CDR1 and CDR2 sequences are SGDLS and YYNGEE. V shed 3 bases and J shed 4 bases, with 6 bases lying between them. CDR3: CASSALSDTQYF. DNA of the CDR3: TGTGCCAGCAGCGCTCTCTCAGATACGCAGTATTTT.

CDR3: CASSPGHGGANVLTF. The CDR3 DNA reads TGTGCCAGCTCACCAGGACACGGTGGGGCCAACGTCCTGACTTTC. The rearrangement uses TRBV18 and TRBJ2-6, with D possibly matching TRBD1 (5 bases). Trimming cost V 2 bases and J 3 bases, with 8 bases left between them. Germline lookup yields CDR1 KGHSH and CDR2 LQKENI. CDR3 size: 15 residues.

The chain is built from TRBV10-2 and TRBJ2-5; 8 nucleotides align to TRBD1. CDR3 length: 15 residues. The V segment lost 6 bases and the J segment 0 bases; nucleotides outside the gene matches: 6. CDR1 is WSHSY and CDR2 is SAAADI in the germline V gene. The CDR3 here is CASRDRQGYQETQYF. In DNA, the CDR3 is TGCGCCAGCAGGGACAGACAGGGGTACCAAGAGACCCAGTACTTC.

The chain combines TRBV2 with TRBJ2-1; 8 bases are shared with TRBD2. This CDR3 contains 13 residues. Unmatched junction bases numbered 5, after V lost 7 bases and J lost 6 bases. The germline gives CDR1 SNHLY, CDR2 FYNNEI. The CDR3 loop reads CASNGLAGNEQFF. As DNA, the CDR3 is TGTGCCAGCAACGGACTAGCTGGCAATGAGCAGTTCTTC.

Worth noting for this clone: The junction departs from the called germline gene at one end, perhaps through a read error. J is TRBJ2-3 and V is TRBV27; the match to TRBD2 covers 12 bases. The V gene's germline CDR1 is MNHEY and CDR2 SMNVEV (reference sequence). The CDR3 totals 17 residues. As DNA, the CDR3 is TGTGCCAGCAGTTTACTTCCTAGCGGGGGGGGCACTGATACGCAGTATTTT. It is translated as CASSLLPSGGGTDTQYF.

In this sample, this clone turned up a few times. The chain has TRBV19 and TRBJ1-1, with 8 bases fitting TRBD1. The CDR3 length is 16 residues. V was clipped by 5 bases and J by 10 bases; unmatched bases: 18. Germline V gene sequence: CDR1 LNHDA, CDR2 SQIVND (reference sequence). The DNA of the CDR3 is TGTGCCAGTAGTCTACCGGGGCAGGGGGCTCATCTGGGAGCTTTCTTT. As protein: CASSLPGQGAHLGAFF.

For this clone: At one boundary the junction diverges from the germline segment, which might be a read error. The gene calls are TRBV7-7 and TRBJ1-6; weak D call: TRBD1 (6 bases). The CDR3 extends over 18 amino acids. The germline V gene has CDR1 SSHAT and CDR2 FNYEAQ (reference sequence). The CDR3 region has the DNA TGTGCTAGCAGCTTGAGGTTTAGGGACAAGGGGCTAGGTTCACCCCTCCACTTT. Translation gives CASSLRFRDKGLGSPLHF. Full variable domain (rest looked up from reference TRBV7-7 and TRBJ1-6): GAGVSQSPRYKVTKRGQDVTLRCDPISSHATLYWYQQALGQGPEFLTYFNYEAQPDKSGLPSDRFSAERPEGSISTLTIQRTEQRDSAMYRCASSLRFRDKGLGSPLHFGNGTRLTVT.

This clone was counted a single time. The V and J genes are TRBV10-2 and TRBJ2-2; a weak D match, TRBD1 (5 bases). Germline loops: CDR1 WSHSY, CDR2 SAAADI. The CDR3 loop spans 12 amino acids. The germline V and J ends were trimmed by 8 bases and 5 bases, with 9 bases remaining between them. The CDR3: CASRGATGELFF. The CDR3, as DNA: TGCGCCAGCCGTGGGGCGACCGGGGAGCTGTTTTTT.